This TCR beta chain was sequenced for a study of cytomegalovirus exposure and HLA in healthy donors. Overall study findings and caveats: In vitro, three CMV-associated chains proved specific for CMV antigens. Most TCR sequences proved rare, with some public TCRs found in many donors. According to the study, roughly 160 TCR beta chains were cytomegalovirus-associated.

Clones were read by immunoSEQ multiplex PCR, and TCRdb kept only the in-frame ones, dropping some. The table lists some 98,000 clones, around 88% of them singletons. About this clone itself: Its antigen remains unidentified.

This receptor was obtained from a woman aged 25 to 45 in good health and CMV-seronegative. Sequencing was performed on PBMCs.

The DNA for the CDR3 is TGTGCCAGCGGGGCGGCAGGGTTCTACTATGGCTACACCTTC. This translates into CASGAAGFYYGYTF. The rearrangement joins TRBV6-5 to TRBJ1-2; D possibly corresponds to TRBD1 (5 bases). Germline assignment: CDR1 MNHEY and CDR2 SVGAGI. Trimming left V 8 bases short and J 3 bases short, with 16 bases between. The CDR3 is 14 amino acids.